This T cell receptor beta chain was identified during a study of blood T cell repertoires in COVID-19 (dated by TCRdb to about 2020). Concerning the study at large: The collaborator samples originated in the United States, Italy and Spain and spanned the acute and convalescent phases of COVID-19. The prospective study material was composed of cDNA or gDNA derived from T cells, B-cell-depleted T cells, or PBMCs. Subjects who had been exposed to COVID-19, were actively infected with it, or had recovered from it provided the deeply sampled blood TCRbeta repertoires that made up the dataset. The repertoires were released in a freely available public database intended as a resource for research on the immune response to SARS-CoV-2. The samples were drawn from two sources: the first 160 participants of the ongoing ImmuneRACE study, and over 950 subjects contributed by 6 global collaborators. Sample metadata almost always included a de-identified subject ID, COVID-19 status, age in years and sex. Where available, HLA class I and class II types were obtained from metadata supplied by the sample provider rather than from assay-based typing.

TCRbeta CDR3 regions were amplified from genomic DNA by means of the immunoSEQ Assay, a bias-controlled multiplex PCR. Per the authors' processing: Nucleated cell counts per sample were estimated from amplification of reference gene primers within the assay. Sequence reads were collapsed and filtered to measure the absolute abundance of every unique TCRbeta CDR3 rearrangement. For each sample, productive Simpson clonality was calculated as the square root of Simpson's diversity index over productive rearrangements. TCRdb took over this immuneACCESS table, retaining in-frame rearrangements with V and J assigned. Such tables are incomplete; in checked studies, under half of the missing clones stem from an unresolved V gene, and the remainder is unexplained. V, J and clone size derive from that table, while D and trimming were established from the DNA sequence. For this sample the table gives 140,000 to 150,000 clones, of which around four fifths were detected only once. The ten top clones hold around two fifths of the sample.

The collaborating institutions used their own protocols to collect whole blood in K2EDTA tubes. For TCRbeta analysis, collaborators shipped samples as frozen whole blood, isolated PBMCs, or DNA extracted from either of those sample types. Note on this clone: What antigen it recognizes has not been identified. Nothing much larger sits one base from this clone, and base qualities are not available.

Overall study results and their limits: Clinical and demographic metadata were provided uncurated, with the amount varying by source and participant.

CDR3 length: 13 amino acids, cysteine to phenylalanine. The only DNA kept is the CDR3, 39 bases in frame from the first base. In the germline V gene, CDR1 corresponds to SGHTA and CDR2 to FQGNSA. The junction shows trimming of 9 bases on V and 4 bases on J, plus 16 bases between the germline ends. This clonotype originated in a human donor in a cohort sampled during active COVID-19. Sample: peripheral blood. The chain joins TRBV7-2 to TRBJ2-7; D gene: possibly TRBD1, on 7 matching bases. The nucleotide sequence reads as follows: TGTGCCAGTGCGGGGACAGTGACATACGAGCAGTACTTC. Its translation reads: CASAGTVTYEQYF.